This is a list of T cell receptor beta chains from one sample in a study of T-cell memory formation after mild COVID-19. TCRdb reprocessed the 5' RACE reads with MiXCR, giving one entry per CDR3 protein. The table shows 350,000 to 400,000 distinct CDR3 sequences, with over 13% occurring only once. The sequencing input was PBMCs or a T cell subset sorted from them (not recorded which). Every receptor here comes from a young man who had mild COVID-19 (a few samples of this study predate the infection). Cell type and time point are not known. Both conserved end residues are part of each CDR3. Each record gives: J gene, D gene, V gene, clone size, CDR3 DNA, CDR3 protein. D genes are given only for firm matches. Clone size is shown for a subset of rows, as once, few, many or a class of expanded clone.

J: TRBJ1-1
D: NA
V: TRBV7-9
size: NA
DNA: TGTGCCAGCGAACCGGGACAAGAAGCTTTCTTT
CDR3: CASEPGQEAFF

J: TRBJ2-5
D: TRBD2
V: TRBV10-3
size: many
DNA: TGTGCCATCAGATGGGAGGGAAAAGAGACCCAGTACTTC
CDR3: CAIRWEGKETQYF

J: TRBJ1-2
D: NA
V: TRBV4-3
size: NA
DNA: TGCGCCAGCAGCCAAGCCGAGTATAGGGGGTACTATGGCTACACCTTC
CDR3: CASSQAEYRGYYGYTF

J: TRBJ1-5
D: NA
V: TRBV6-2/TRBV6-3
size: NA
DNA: TGTGCCAGCAGTAAGTCAGGCGGCAATCAGCCCCAGCATTTT
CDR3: CASSKSGGNQPQHF

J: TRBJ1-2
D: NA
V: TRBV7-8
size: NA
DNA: TGTGCCAGCAGCTTATCGGCAAACTACTATGGCTACACCTTC
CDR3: CASSLSANYYGYTF

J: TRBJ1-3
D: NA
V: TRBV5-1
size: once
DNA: TGCGCCAGCAGCGACCGAAACACCATATATTTT
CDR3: CASSDRNTIYF

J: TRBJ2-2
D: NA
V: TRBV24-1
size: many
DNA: TGTGCCACCAGTGATTCACGACAGAGAAGGAACACCGGGGAGCTGTTTTTT
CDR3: CATSDSRQRRNTGELFF

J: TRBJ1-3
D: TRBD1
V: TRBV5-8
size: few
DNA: TGTGCCAGCAGCTTGGGGGACAGGGCCTTCTCTGGAAACACCATATATTTT
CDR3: CASSLGDRAFSGNTIYF

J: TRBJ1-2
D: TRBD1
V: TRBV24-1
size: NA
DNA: TGTGCCACCAGTGATTGGGGACAGAGCGGGGGCTACACCTTC
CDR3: CATSDWGQSGGYTF

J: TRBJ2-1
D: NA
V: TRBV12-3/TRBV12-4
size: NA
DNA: TGTGCCAGCGCGAGGACCCCTGGACAACCTACCTACAATGAGCAGTTCTTC
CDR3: CASARTPGQPTYNEQFF

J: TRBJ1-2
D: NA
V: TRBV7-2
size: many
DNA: TGTGCCAGCAGCGCGTATAACATTGGGGACTATGGCTACACCTTC
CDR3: CASSAYNIGDYGYTF

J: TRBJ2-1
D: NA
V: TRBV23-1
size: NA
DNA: TGCGCCAGCAGTCGGGGACGACCCCGTTACAATGAGCAGTTCTTC
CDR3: CASSRGRPRYNEQFF

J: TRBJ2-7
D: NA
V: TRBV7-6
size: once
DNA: TGTGCCAGCAGCGGCGGAGACTACGAGCAGTACTTC
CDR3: CASSGGDYEQYF

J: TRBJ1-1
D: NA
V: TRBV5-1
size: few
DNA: TGCGCCAGCAGTAAGGGAGTGAACACTGAAGCTTTCTTT
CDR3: CASSKGVNTEAFF

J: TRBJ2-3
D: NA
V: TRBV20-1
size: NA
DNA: TGCAGTGCTAGAGCCGGACAGAGCACAGATACGCAGTATTTT
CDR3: CSARAGQSTDTQYF

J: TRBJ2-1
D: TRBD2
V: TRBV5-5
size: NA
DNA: TGTGCCAGCAGCTTGGGCGGGCCTGCGGGGGGGCCGGACGGCAATGAGCAGTTCTTC
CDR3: CASSLGGPAGGPDGNEQFF

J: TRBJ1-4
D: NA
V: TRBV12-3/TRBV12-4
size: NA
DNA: TGTGCCAGCAGGGGAACAGGGATTGAAAAACTGTTTTTT
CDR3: CASRGTGIEKLFF

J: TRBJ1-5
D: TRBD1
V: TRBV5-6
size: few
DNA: TGTGCCAGCAGCAAGGACAGGGGACAGCCCCAGCATTTT
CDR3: CASSKDRGQPQHF

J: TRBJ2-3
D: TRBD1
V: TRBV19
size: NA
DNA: TGTGCCAGTAGTTCACAACAGGGGTCCGTCGCAGATACGCAGTATTTT
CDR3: CASSSQQGSVADTQYF

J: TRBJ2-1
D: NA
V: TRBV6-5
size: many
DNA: TGTGCCAGCAGTGGCCGTGAGCAGCTAGCCTACAATGAGCAGTTCTTC
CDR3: CASSGREQLAYNEQFF

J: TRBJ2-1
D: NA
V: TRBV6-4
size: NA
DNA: TGTGCCAGCAGTGACAGCAGGGAGCAGTTCTTC
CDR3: CASSDSREQFF

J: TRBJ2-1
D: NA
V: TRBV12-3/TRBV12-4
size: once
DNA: TGTGCCAGCAGTTTGGCAGCCGGCCCACTACACAATGAGCAGTTCTTC
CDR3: CASSLAAGPLHNEQFF

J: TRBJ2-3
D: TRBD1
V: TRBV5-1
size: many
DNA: TGCGCCAGCAGCTCCGGGACAGGGAGTCGTTTT
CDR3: CASSSGTGSRF

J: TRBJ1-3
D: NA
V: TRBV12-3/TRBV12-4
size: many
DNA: TGTGCCAGCAGTCTACGGACAGATGGGCCTGGAAACACCATATATTTT
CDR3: CASSLRTDGPGNTIYF

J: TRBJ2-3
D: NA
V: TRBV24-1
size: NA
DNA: TGTGCCACCAGTGATGCGACAGGGACTAGCACAGATACGCAGTATTTT
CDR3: CATSDATGTSTDTQYF

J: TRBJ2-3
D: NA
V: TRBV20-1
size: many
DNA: TGCAGTGCTTCCCCTTCAGAGTCAGATACGCAGTATTTT
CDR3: CSASPSESDTQYF

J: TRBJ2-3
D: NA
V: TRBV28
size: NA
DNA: TGTGCCAGCACTTCGGGTGGGGCCCCCTACACAGATACGCAGTATTTT
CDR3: CASTSGGAPYTDTQYF

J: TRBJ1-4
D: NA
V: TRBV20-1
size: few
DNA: TGCAGTGCTAGGGGTGTTAATGAAAAACTGTTTTTT
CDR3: CSARGVNEKLFF

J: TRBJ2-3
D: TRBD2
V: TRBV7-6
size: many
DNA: TGTGCCAGCAGCAAGGGGGGACTAGCGACAGATACGCAGTATTTT
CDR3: CASSKGGLATDTQYF

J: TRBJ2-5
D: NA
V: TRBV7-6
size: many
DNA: TGTGCCAGCAGCGCAGGGTTGAACCGAGAGACCCAGTACTTC
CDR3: CASSAGLNRETQYF

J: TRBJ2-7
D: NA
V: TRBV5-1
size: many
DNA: TGCGCCAGCAGCTTGGGAGCGAGGGCCTACGAGCAGTACTTC
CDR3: CASSLGARAYEQYF

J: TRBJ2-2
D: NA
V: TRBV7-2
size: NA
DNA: TGTGCCAGCACATCATACCGGGACTCAAACACCGGGGAGCTGTTTTTT
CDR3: CASTSYRDSNTGELFF

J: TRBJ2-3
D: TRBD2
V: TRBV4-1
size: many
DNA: TGCGCCAGCAGCCAACTTCCGGGACTAGCATCCACCACAGATACGCAGTATTTT
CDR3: CASSQLPGLASTTDTQYF

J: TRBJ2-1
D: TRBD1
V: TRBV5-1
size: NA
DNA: TGCGCCAGCAGCGGAGGGGACAGGGTTCGCTATGAGCAGTTCTTC
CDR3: CASSGGDRVRYEQFF

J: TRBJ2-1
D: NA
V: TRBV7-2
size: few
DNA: TGTGCCAGCAGCTCTAGCAGCCAATTCAAGCAGTTCTTC
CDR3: CASSSSSQFKQFF

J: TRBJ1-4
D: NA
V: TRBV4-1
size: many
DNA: TGCGCCAGCAGCCAAGGGGGTTCGGGAGAAAAACTGTTTTTT
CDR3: CASSQGGSGEKLFF

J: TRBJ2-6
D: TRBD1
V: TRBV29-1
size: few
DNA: TGCAGCGTTGAAGGGACAGGTAACGTCCTGACTTTC
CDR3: CSVEGTGNVLTF

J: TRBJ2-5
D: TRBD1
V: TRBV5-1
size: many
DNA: TGCGCCAGCGGCGACCCCGGGACAGTGCAAGAGACCCAGTACTTC
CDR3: CASGDPGTVQETQYF

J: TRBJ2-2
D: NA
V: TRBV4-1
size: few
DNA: TGCGCCAGCAGCCTTTGGGGGGCGGCCACCGGGGAGCTGTTTTTT
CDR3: CASSLWGAATGELFF

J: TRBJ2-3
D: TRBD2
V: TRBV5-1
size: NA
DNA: TGCGCCAGCAGCCCTGGGGGTAGCGGGAGCACAGATACGCAGTATTTT
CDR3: CASSPGGSGSTDTQYF

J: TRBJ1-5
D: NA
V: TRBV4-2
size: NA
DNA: TGTGCCAGCAGCCAAGAGAGGGGTTCCGCTCAGCCCCAGCATTTT
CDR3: CASSQERGSAQPQHF

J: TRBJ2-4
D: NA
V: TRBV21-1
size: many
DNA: TGTGCCAGCAGCATTCGGACACCAAAAAACATTCAGTACTTC
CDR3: CASSIRTPKNIQYF

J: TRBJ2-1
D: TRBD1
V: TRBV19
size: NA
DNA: TGTGCCAGTAGTGCGCCGGGACAGGGGAGCTCCTACAATGAGCAGTTCTTC
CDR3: CASSAPGQGSSYNEQFF

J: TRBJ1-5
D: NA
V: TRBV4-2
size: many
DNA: TGTGCCAGCAGCCAAGATTGGAGGGGCAATCAGCCCCAGCATTTT
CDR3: CASSQDWRGNQPQHF

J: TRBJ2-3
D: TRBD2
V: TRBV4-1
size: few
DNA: TGCGCCAGCGGGCGGGGCGGGGGGACAGATACGCAGTATTTT
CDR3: CASGRGGGTDTQYF

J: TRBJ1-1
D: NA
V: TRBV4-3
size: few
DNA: TGCGCCAGCAGCGAGGCCGGGGGCGCGGGTTTAAGGAGGGACACTGAAGCTTTCTTT
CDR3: CASSEAGGAGLRRDTEAFF

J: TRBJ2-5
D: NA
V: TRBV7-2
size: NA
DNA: TGTGCCAGCAGCTTAGTGTCTCGGACCCAGTACTTC
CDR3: CASSLVSRTQYF

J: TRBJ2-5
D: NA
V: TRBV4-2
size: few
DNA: TGTGCCAGCAGCCAAGATTCGGGCTCCTACCCCCTATACTTC
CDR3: CASSQDSGSYPLYF